Given below is one TCR beta chain in context. Profiled with immunoSEQ multiplex PCR; TCRdb holds only in-frame clones, not every one. Here the sample spans 200,000 to 300,000 clones, about 91% being singletons. The CDR3 runs 18 residues. Trimming cost V 0 bases and J 3 bases; bases outside gene matches: 9. Per germline, CDR1 MNHEY and CDR2 SMNVEV (reference sequence). The data belong to a study of blood T cell repertoires in COVID-19. The rearrangement joins TRBV27 to TRBJ2-5; 11 bases agree with TRBD2. The sample was PBMCs or T cells enriched from blood (not recorded which). This TCR derives from a woman in her thirties or forties with acute COVID-19. The CDR3 sequence: CASSLSPPGTSGEETQYF. The CDR3 nucleotides read TGTGCCAGCAGTTTATCCCCTCCCGGGACTAGCGGAGAAGAGACCCAGTACTTC.